This is a list of T cell receptor beta chains from one sample in a study of CD8 T cells in Susac syndrome. TCRdb redid the calling of the immunoSEQ multiplex PCR reads with MiXCR, one entry per CDR3 protein. The top ten hold less than 0.2% of the sample, which has about 290,000 distinct CDR3 sequences, about 89% seen once. Sequencing was carried out using CD8+ T cells from PBMCs. These receptor sequences come from a human donor with multiple sclerosis. CDR3s include the opening cysteine and the closing phenylalanine or tryptophan. The D gene is left open where the match is weak. Size values are once, few and many counts, or a class for expanded clones, and some rows have none.

NA TRBJ2-3 NA TRBV7-3 TGTGCCAGCAGCTTAACCCTCCGGGGCTCAAGGGACACAGATACGCAGTATTTT CASSLTLRGSRDTDTQYF
NA TRBJ1-1 NA TRBV7-9 TGTGCCAGCAGCCCTGAACTGGGGGGATCCACTGAAGCTTTCTTT CASSPELGGSTEAFF
NA TRBJ2-7 NA TRBV27 TGTGCCAGCAGTCCCCTGGGGGGAGGAGCAATTGAGCAGTACTTC CASSPLGGGAIEQYF
TRBD1 TRBJ2-3 NA TRBV29-1 TGCAGCGCCGGACAGGTAAAAGATACGCAGTATTTT CSAGQVKDTQYF
NA TRBJ2-3 NA TRBV9 TGTGCCAGCAGCGTTAACCCCACCAAGGGTAGTGGGGACACAGATACGCAGTATTTT CASSVNPTKGSGDTDTQYF
NA TRBJ2-2 NA TRBV5-4 TGTGCCAGCAGCTCGGGCAACTCCGGGGAGCTGTTTTTT CASSSGNSGELFF
NA TRBJ1-1 NA TRBV20-1 TGCAGTGCTAGTCGGGCTTTCTTT CSASRAFF
TRBD1 TRBJ2-2 NA TRBV9 TGTGCCAGCAGCCTACGGACAGGGATGAACACCGGGGAGCTGTTTTTT CASSLRTGMNTGELFF
NA TRBJ1-2 few TRBV7-9 TGTGCCAGCAGTCTAGGGCCTGGAGGCTATGGCTACACCTTC CASSLGPGGYGYTF
TRBD1 TRBJ2-5 NA TRBV20-1 TGCAGTGCTAACGGACAGGGCCTTGGGGAGACCCAGTACTTC CSANGQGLGETQYF
NA TRBJ1-1 once TRBV12-3/TRBV12-4 TGTGCCAGCAGTTTTTGGCTCTCACAGGGACACACTGAAGCTTTCTTT CASSFWLSQGHTEAFF
TRBD2 TRBJ2-7 NA TRBV7-2 TGTGCCAGCAGCTCGGGACTATCCCCCTACGAGCAGTACTTC CASSSGLSPYEQYF
NA TRBJ2-1 NA TRBV7-2 TGTGCCAGCAGCTTGGGGGCTTGGAGTGAGCAGTTCTTC CASSLGAWSEQFF
NA TRBJ1-3 NA TRBV28 TGTGCCACCGCTCCAACTGGTTCTGGAAACACCATATATTTT CATAPTGSGNTIYF
TRBD1 TRBJ1-5 NA TRBV12-3/TRBV12-4 TGTGCCAGCAGGGACAGGGGATTGCAGCCCCAGCATTTT CASRDRGLQPQHF
NA TRBJ1-1 NA TRBV5-1 TGCGCCAGCCCCTACCCCCCAGAAGCTTTCTTT CASPYPPEAFF
TRBD1 TRBJ2-1 NA TRBV6-2/TRBV6-3 TGTGCCAGCAGTCCCCAGGGGGACAATGAGCAGTTCTTC CASSPQGDNEQFF
NA TRBJ2-7 few TRBV28 TGTGCCAGCAGTGAAGGACACGCCTACGAGCAGTACTTC CASSEGHAYEQYF